A selection of T cell receptor beta chains follows, all from one sample in a study of cytomegalovirus exposure and HLA in healthy donors. Sequencing was performed with immunoSEQ multiplex PCR; in TCRdb, only in-frame clones are kept and a portion is missing. There are 130,000 or so clones in the sample; approximately 77% occur only once, and around 1.3% lies in the top ten. The sample taken for sequencing was PBMCs. These receptors came from a middle-aged woman in good health and CMV-seronegative. CDR3s leave out the opening cysteine and the closing phenylalanine or tryptophan. Each record gives: CDR3 protein, V gene, clone size, J gene, D gene. The D gene is left open where the match is weak. A row's size may be missing; if present it is once, few, many or a size class.

cdr3_aa: ASSLGTGDLAF
v_call: TRBV11-3
clone_size: .
j_call: TRBJ1-1
d_call: TRBD1

cdr3_aa: ASGLVGQGKSYNEQF
v_call: TRBV12-5
clone_size: .
j_call: TRBJ2-1
d_call: TRBD1

cdr3_aa: ASSHPNLAGAYNEQF
v_call: TRBV5-4
clone_size: .
j_call: TRBJ2-1
d_call: TRBD2

cdr3_aa: ASSLEDRKETQY
v_call: TRBV7-2
clone_size: .
j_call: TRBJ2-5
d_call: TRBD1

cdr3_aa: ASSPETGQKLF
v_call: TRBV27
clone_size: .
j_call: TRBJ1-4
d_call: TRBD1

cdr3_aa: ASSVQNQPQH
v_call: TRBV9
clone_size: .
j_call: TRBJ1-5
d_call: .

cdr3_aa: SVEYSEAF
v_call: TRBV29-1
clone_size: .
j_call: TRBJ1-1
d_call: .

cdr3_aa: ASSLRTGRDTGELF
v_call: TRBV7-9
clone_size: once
j_call: TRBJ2-2
d_call: .

cdr3_aa: ASRRQGIYEQY
v_call: TRBV28
clone_size: once
j_call: TRBJ2-7
d_call: TRBD1

cdr3_aa: ASSPGQRKDKNIQY
v_call: TRBV5-4
clone_size: once
j_call: TRBJ2-4
d_call: .

cdr3_aa: ASNRLAGGLDTQY
v_call: TRBV2
clone_size: .
j_call: TRBJ2-3
d_call: TRBD2

cdr3_aa: ASSDRQGSQPQH
v_call: TRBV28
clone_size: .
j_call: TRBJ1-5
d_call: TRBD1

cdr3_aa: SVEQGNTGELF
v_call: TRBV29-1
clone_size: .
j_call: TRBJ2-2
d_call: .

cdr3_aa: ASSITGANVLT
v_call: TRBV19
clone_size: .
j_call: TRBJ2-6
d_call: .

cdr3_aa: AVSRLNYGYT
v_call: TRBV6-1
clone_size: few
j_call: TRBJ1-2
d_call: .

cdr3_aa: ASSSAGAGGGYGYT
v_call: TRBV5-1
clone_size: .
j_call: TRBJ1-2
d_call: TRBD1

cdr3_aa: ASSYSRGYT
v_call: TRBV5-6
clone_size: .
j_call: TRBJ1-2
d_call: .

cdr3_aa: ASSYQGGPGTQY
v_call: TRBV6-5
clone_size: few
j_call: TRBJ2-5
d_call: .

cdr3_aa: ASSFGQGVNQPQH
v_call: TRBV7-9
clone_size: few
j_call: TRBJ1-5
d_call: TRBD1

cdr3_aa: ASSHISGLNTGELF
v_call: TRBV14
clone_size: .
j_call: TRBJ2-2
d_call: .

cdr3_aa: AVGGGTGNQPQH
v_call: TRBV27
clone_size: .
j_call: TRBJ1-5
d_call: TRBD1

cdr3_aa: ASSYTREGYEQY
v_call: TRBV6-5
clone_size: .
j_call: TRBJ2-7
d_call: TRBD2

cdr3_aa: ASSFWAGDQPQH
v_call: TRBV7-2
clone_size: .
j_call: TRBJ1-5
d_call: .

cdr3_aa: AWDRGIKNYGYT
v_call: TRBV30
clone_size: .
j_call: TRBJ1-2
d_call: TRBD1

cdr3_aa: ASSYPGATDTQY
v_call: TRBV6-5
clone_size: .
j_call: TRBJ2-3
d_call: .

cdr3_aa: ASSLLNTGELF
v_call: TRBV7-3
clone_size: .
j_call: TRBJ2-2
d_call: .

cdr3_aa: ASKAGVPLH
v_call: TRBV2
clone_size: .
j_call: TRBJ1-6
d_call: .

cdr3_aa: ASSVAQDFYGYT
v_call: TRBV9
clone_size: .
j_call: TRBJ1-2
d_call: .

cdr3_aa: ASIRTVGTYEQY
v_call: TRBV27
clone_size: .
j_call: TRBJ2-7
d_call: .

cdr3_aa: ASSLGDRGREEKLF
v_call: TRBV7-9
clone_size: .
j_call: TRBJ1-4
d_call: TRBD1

cdr3_aa: ASRLGLINYGYT
v_call: TRBV2
clone_size: .
j_call: TRBJ1-2
d_call: .

cdr3_aa: ASSKGEQADNQPQH
v_call: TRBV4-1
clone_size: once
j_call: TRBJ1-5
d_call: .

cdr3_aa: ASSPREGNQPQH
v_call: TRBV4-1
clone_size: few
j_call: TRBJ1-5
d_call: .

cdr3_aa: ASSYSTSGGYEQY
v_call: TRBV6-5
clone_size: .
j_call: TRBJ2-7
d_call: TRBD2

cdr3_aa: ASSPQGAHEQY
v_call: TRBV18
clone_size: .
j_call: TRBJ2-7
d_call: TRBD1

cdr3_aa: ASSLGGGMNTEAF
v_call: TRBV7-9
clone_size: few
j_call: TRBJ1-1
d_call: .

cdr3_aa: ATSPPQGKNFDGYT
v_call: TRBV15
clone_size: .
j_call: TRBJ1-2
d_call: .

cdr3_aa: ATTPYRGSGPQH
v_call: TRBV27
clone_size: .
j_call: TRBJ1-5
d_call: TRBD1

cdr3_aa: ASSRGGAGNTIY
v_call: TRBV19
clone_size: once
j_call: TRBJ1-3
d_call: .

cdr3_aa: ASSKGDRGFDQPQH
v_call: TRBV21-1
clone_size: .
j_call: TRBJ1-5
d_call: .

cdr3_aa: ASSPPGGSYGYT
v_call: TRBV18
clone_size: .
j_call: TRBJ1-2
d_call: .

cdr3_aa: ASSLALGPSGVLAYEQY
v_call: TRBV7-2
clone_size: .
j_call: TRBJ2-7
d_call: TRBD2

cdr3_aa: ASSLGQGTEAF
v_call: TRBV7-2
clone_size: .
j_call: TRBJ1-1
d_call: TRBD1

cdr3_aa: ASSTRGKGPDTQY
v_call: TRBV7-9
clone_size: .
j_call: TRBJ2-3
d_call: TRBD1

cdr3_aa: ASSLRRDTGELF
v_call: TRBV7-9
clone_size: .
j_call: TRBJ2-2
d_call: .

cdr3_aa: AIRTDTIPTDFGTGELF
v_call: TRBV10-3
clone_size: .
j_call: TRBJ2-2
d_call: .

cdr3_aa: ASSEWSSGGNEQF
v_call: TRBV10-1
clone_size: once
j_call: TRBJ2-1
d_call: TRBD2

cdr3_aa: ASKVSGEIQETQY
v_call: TRBV5-1
clone_size: .
j_call: TRBJ2-5
d_call: .

cdr3_aa: ASSLVAGGGYT
v_call: TRBV7-2
clone_size: few
j_call: TRBJ1-2
d_call: .

cdr3_aa: ASSQRQGWNTEAF
v_call: TRBV4-2
clone_size: few
j_call: TRBJ1-1
d_call: .

cdr3_aa: ATTGSPGHRGVKAF
v_call: TRBV25-1
clone_size: .
j_call: TRBJ1-1
d_call: .

cdr3_aa: ASSWGGSTDTQY
v_call: TRBV7-9
clone_size: .
j_call: TRBJ2-3
d_call: TRBD2

cdr3_aa: ASGRDRGYGYT
v_call: TRBV12-5
clone_size: .
j_call: TRBJ1-2
d_call: TRBD1

cdr3_aa: SVEDDTSYEQY
v_call: TRBV29-1
clone_size: .
j_call: TRBJ2-7
d_call: .

cdr3_aa: ASSADRGNQPQH
v_call: TRBV9
clone_size: .
j_call: TRBJ1-5
d_call: TRBD1

cdr3_aa: ASSLETGRNEKLF
v_call: TRBV5-1
clone_size: .
j_call: TRBJ1-4
d_call: .

cdr3_aa: ASGQGGENQPQH
v_call: TRBV28
clone_size: .
j_call: TRBJ1-5
d_call: .

cdr3_aa: ASSEGTVNTEAF
v_call: TRBV10-1
clone_size: .
j_call: TRBJ1-1
d_call: .

cdr3_aa: ASSFTGASNQPQH
v_call: TRBV5-1
clone_size: .
j_call: TRBJ1-5
d_call: TRBD1